This TCR beta chain emerged from a study of cytomegalovirus exposure and HLA in healthy donors. Both 60 Vbeta primers and 13 Jbeta primers went into the PCR. The repertoire was sequenced with immunoSEQ multiplex PCR; TCRdb's copy has only in-frame clones and lacks some. The table has some 150,000 clones, 60% to 80% seen once. There are 17 residues in the CDR3. Trimming removed 0 bases from V and 7 bases from J, with 19 bases in between. Germline CDR1 is GTSNPN and CDR2 is SVGIG (reference sequence). This rearrangement joins TRBV30 to TRBJ1-6; D is undetermined. This clonotype was sampled from a male donor in good health and CMV-seronegative. Sequencing was carried out using PBMCs. CDR3: CAWSVPGARFTNSPLHF. As DNA, the CDR3 is TGTGCCTGGAGTGTACCCGGAGCCCGATTCACAAATTCACCCCTCCACTTT.